These 24 T cell receptor beta chains share one sample of origin, sequenced in a study of cytomegalovirus exposure and HLA in healthy donors. The table came from immunoSEQ multiplex PCR; TCRdb's copy has only in-frame clones and leaves some out. The table lists roughly 70,000 clones, about 97% of them singletons. The sample consisted of PBMCs. These TCRs come from a woman aged 18-29 years in good health and CMV-seropositive.

The CDR3 coding sequence is TGTGCCAGCAGCTCAACGGGTCCAGCCGAGCAGTACTTC. It codes for CASSSTGPAEQYF. The V call is TRBV5-6, the J call TRBJ2-7, with no clear D. The CDR3 totals 13 residues. CDR1 is SGHDT, CDR2 YYEEEE, per germline. The V gene lost 3 bases and the J gene lost 6 bases, with 13 bases spanning the gap.

This chain links TRBV25-1 with TRBJ2-5; maybe TRBD1 (6 bases). Between the trimmed V and J ends, which lost 4 bases and 5 bases, there was a span of 14 bases. Germline V gene sequence: CDR1 MGHDK, CDR2 SYGVNS. CDR3 length: 14 residues. Here the CDR3 reads CASSAGVEWETQYF. The CDR3 bases are TGTGCCAGCAGTGCAGGGGTTGAGTGGGAGACCCAGTACTTC.

The genes are TRBV7-3 and TRBJ2-7; 13 nucleotides agree with TRBD2. The CDR3 sequence is 16 residues long. The ends lost 4 bases at V and 0 bases at J; junction bases unmatched: 3. The V gene's germline CDR1 is SGHTA and CDR2 FQGTGA. The CDR3 loop reads CASSSRTSGSSYEQYF. The CDR3, as DNA: TGTGCCAGCAGCTCTAGGACTAGCGGGAGCTCCTACGAGCAGTACTTC.

V usage is TRBV2 and J usage is TRBJ2-3; a weak D match, TRBD2 (6 bases). CDR3 length: 13 residues. CDR1 SNHLY and CDR2 FYNNEI come from the germline V gene. Deletions cut 7 bases from V and 1 base from J, with 9 bases between. The DNA for the CDR3 is TGTGCCAGCATGACTAGAGGCACAGATACGCAGTATTTT. This translates into CASMTRGTDTQYF.

V is TRBV5-6 and J is TRBJ1-1; D might be TRBD1 (5 bases). Trimming cost V 2 bases and J 5 bases, with 10 bases left between them. Germline V gene sequence: CDR1 SGHDT, CDR2 YYEEEE. This CDR3 is 13 amino acids long. DNA for the CDR3: TGTGCCAGCAGCTTTCAGAGACAGACTGAAGCTTTCTTT. Amino acid sequence: CASSFQRQTEAFF. Full variable domain (rest looked up from reference TRBV5-6 and TRBJ1-1): DAGVTQSPTHLIKTRGQQVTLRCSPKSGHDTVSWYQQALGQGPQFIFQYYEEEERQRGNFPDRFSGHQFPNYSSELNVNALLLGDSALYLCASSFQRQTEAFFGQGTRLTVV.

The chain combines TRBV18 with TRBJ2-1; TRBD1 might be the D (5 bases). The CDR3 has 14 amino acids. V lost 2 bases to trimming and J lost 11 bases, with 16 bases between them. Germline V CDR1 and CDR2: KGHSH, LQKENI. This CDR3 reads CASSPTDTPRKQFF. Here the CDR3 DNA reads TGTGCCAGCTCACCAACGGACACACCAAGAAAGCAGTTCTTC.

Comment on this clone: In the same sample, other DNA sequences code for this CDR3. The chain recombines TRBV11-2 with TRBJ2-1; 8 nucleotides line up with TRBD2. The trim removed 1 base at V and 4 bases at J, leaving 3 bases unmatched. The germline CDR1 and CDR2 sequences are SGHAT and FQNNGV. The CDR3 runs 15 residues. The chain's CDR3 is CASSLVAGRYNEQFF. CDR3 nucleotide sequence: TGTGCCAGCAGCTTAGTAGCGGGAAGATACAATGAGCAGTTCTTC.

The rearrangement links TRBV5-5 to TRBJ2-7; 15 bases fit TRBD2. The germline V gene has CDR1 SGHKS and CDR2 YYEKEE (reference sequence). The CDR3 is made up of 18 amino acids. V was clipped by 4 bases and J by 1 base; unmatched bases: 9. The CDR3 bases are TGTGCCAGCAGCCGGACTAGCGGGAGGGCCGGGAGTTCCTACGAGCAGTACTTC. Residues: CASSRTSGRAGSSYEQYF.

This clone was detected once. V gene TRBV28 combines with J gene TRBJ1-2; the D is unclear. Germline V gene sequence: CDR1 MDHEN, CDR2 SYDVKM. Deletions cut 7 bases from V and 3 bases from J, with 6 bases between. There are 11 residues in the CDR3. The CDR3 here is CASNRDYGYTF. The CDR3 DNA sequence: TGTGCCAGCAATCGGGACTATGGCTACACCTTC.

The rearrangement links TRBV27 to TRBJ1-3, with TRBD1 matching 10 bases. Trimming cost V 5 bases and J 3 bases; bases outside gene matches: 4. This CDR3 has 15 residues. Germline CDR1 reads MNHEY; CDR2 reads SMNVEV (reference sequence). CDR3 nucleotide sequence: TGTGCCAGCAGTATCGACAGGGGGCTTGGAAACACCATATATTTT. Protein product: CASSIDRGLGNTIYF.

The chain recombines TRBV7-8 with TRBJ1-1, with TRBD1 identical over 8 bases. The V gene end was trimmed by 4 bases and the J gene end by 11 bases; junction bases not matched to a gene: 18. The germline V gene has CDR1 SGHVS and CDR2 FQNEAQ. This CDR3 contains 16 residues. The CDR3 nucleotides are TGTGCCAGCAGCTCAGACGAGGACAGGGAATATGTGGAGGCTTTCTTT. Translating gives CASSSDEDREYVEAFF.

The rearrangement uses TRBV25-1 and TRBJ1-1; TRBD1 is a possible D gene (5 bases). CDR3 size: 13 residues. Germline V lookup: CDR1 MGHDK, CDR2 SYGVNS. Trimming took 8 bases from V and 0 from J, leaving 10 bases between them. CDR3 sequence: CASAGHLNTEAFF. DNA for the CDR3: TGTGCCAGCGCTGGACATCTGAACACTGAAGCTTTCTTT.

V is TRBV14 and J is TRBJ2-7, with 12 bases lining up with TRBD2. The germline V gene encodes CDR1 SGHDN and CDR2 FVKESK. The length of the CDR3 is 19 residues. With V trimmed by 3 bases and J by 0 bases, 12 bases remained unmatched. CDR3 in DNA: TGTGCCAGCAGCCAGAGACGTTGGACTAGCGGGGCTAGCTCCTACGAGCAGTACTTC. Amino acids: CASSQRRWTSGASSYEQYF.

The gene calls are TRBV7-9 and TRBJ1-2; 8 bases map to TRBD1. There are 16 residues in the CDR3. Germline V gives CDR1 SEHNR, CDR2 FQNEAQ (reference sequence). The V and J ends lost 5 bases and 4 bases, in that order; junction bases with no gene match: 12. CDR3 sequence (DNA): TGTGCCAGCAGCATTGGTGAGACAGGGGCTAGCTATGGCTACACCTTC. Residues: CASSIGETGASYGYTF. Based on the CDR3 plus reference TRBV7-9 and TRBJ1-2, the full variable domain is DTGVSQNPRHKITKRGQNVTFRCDPISEHNRLYWYRQTLGQGPEFLTYFQNEAQLEKSRLLSDRFSAERPKGSFSTLEIQRTEQGDSAMYLCASSIGETGASYGYTFGSGTRLTVV.

This clone was seen once. This sequence joins TRBV9 and TRBJ2-1; 12 bases agree with TRBD2. The CDR3 is 14 amino acids. V dropped 0 bases and J dropped 9; count of bases not matched to a gene: 1. In germline, CDR1 is SGDLS, CDR2 YYNGEE. CDR3 DNA: TGTGCCAGCAGCGTAGAACTAGCGGGAGGTGAGCAGTTCTTC. It is translated as CASSVELAGGEQFF.

The V and J genes are TRBV2 and TRBJ2-1, with D possibly matching TRBD1 (5 bases). Looked up from germline, CDR1 is SNHLY and CDR2 is FYNNEI. V was trimmed by 5 bases and J by 9 bases, leaving 23 bases between them. The CDR3 is made up of 16 amino acids. The CDR3 region has the DNA TGTGCCAGCAGTCGAGACAGTCCCACTATATCGATTGAGCAGTTCTTC. It codes for CASSRDSPTISIEQFF. The complete variable domain, with remaining parts taken from reference TRBV2 and TRBJ2-1, reads EPEVTQTPSHQVTQMGQEVILRCVPISNHLYFYWYRQILGQKVEFLVSFYNNEISEKSEIFDDQFSVERPDGSNFTLKIRSTKLEDSAMYFCASSRDSPTISIEQFFGPGTRLTVL.

In its sample, this clone was seen once. V usage is TRBV5-1 and J usage is TRBJ2-3; 16 bases are a match to TRBD2. Losses at the gene ends were 4 bases for V and 4 bases for J; bases not matched to a gene: 3. The CDR3 has 16 amino acids. Germline V gives CDR1 SGHRS, CDR2 YFSETQ. CDR3 sequence reads: CASSPGLAGGADTQYF. CDR3 coding DNA: TGCGCCAGCAGCCCGGGACTAGCGGGAGGGGCAGATACGCAGTATTTT.

The DNA of the CDR3 is TGTGCCAGCAGCGTAGAGCCTAATCAGCCCCAGCATTTT. It specifies CASSVEPNQPQHF. The chain joins TRBV5-4 to TRBJ1-5, with D unclear. This CDR3 contains 13 residues. Germline CDR1 SGHNT, CDR2 YYREEE (reference sequence). With 4 bases removed from V and 4 bases from J, the gap between germline ends came to 9 bases.

The chain couples TRBV29-1 to TRBJ1-4, with 9 bases that match TRBD1. CDR1 is SQVTM, CDR2 ANQGSEA, per germline. Losses at the gene ends were 2 bases for V and 4 bases for J; bases not matched to a gene: 14. The CDR3 runs 18 residues. The CDR3 DNA reads as TGCAGCGTTGAACTCAATCAAGCGGGGACAGGGAATAATGAAAAACTGTTTTTT. Its protein is CSVELNQAGTGNNEKLFF.

The rearrangement uses TRBV25-1 and TRBJ1-1, with TRBD1 as a possible D gene (5 bases). Looked up from germline, CDR1 is MGHDK and CDR2 is SYGVNS. The length of the CDR3 is 15 residues. The V gene lost 1 base and the J gene lost 0 bases, with 9 bases spanning the gap. The CDR3 loop reads CASSESGGVNTEAFF. CDR3 in DNA: TGTGCCAGCAGTGAATCGGGGGGGGTGAACACTGAAGCTTTCTTT. Combining the CDR3 with reference TRBV25-1 and TRBJ1-1 gives the whole variable domain EADIYQTPRYLVIGTGKKITLECSQTMGHDKMYWYQQDPGMELHLIHYSYGVNSTEKGDLSSESTVSRIRTEHFPLTLESARPSHTSQYLCASSESGGVNTEAFFGQGTRLTVV.

V gene TRBV7-8 combines with J gene TRBJ2-2, with D hard to call. This CDR3 comprises 14 residues. Germline V lookup: CDR1 SGHVS, CDR2 FQNEAQ. Deletions cut 5 bases from V and 0 bases from J, with 7 bases between. The CDR3 loop reads CASSTGSNTGELFF. The CDR3 DNA reads TGTGCCAGCAGCACCGGGTCGAACACCGGGGAGCTGTTTTTT.

The V gene is TRBV7-9, the J gene TRBJ2-6, with 7 positions matching TRBD1. Trimming at V came to 4 bases and at J to 0 bases, leaving 6 bases not matched to a gene. Germline CDR1 reads SEHNR; CDR2 reads FQNEAQ (reference sequence). The CDR3 loop spans 17 amino acids. The CDR3 loop is CASSSDRVLSGANVLTF. CDR3 coding DNA: TGTGCCAGCAGCTCAGACAGGGTACTCTCTGGGGCCAACGTCCTGACTTTC. The full variable domain, its missing parts supplied by reference TRBV7-9 and TRBJ2-6, is DTGVSQNPRHKITKRGQNVTFRCDPISEHNRLYWYRQTLGQGPEFLTYFQNEAQLEKSRLLSDRFSAERPKGSFSTLEIQRTEQGDSAMYLCASSSDRVLSGANVLTFGAGSRLTVL.

The chain employs TRBV28 and TRBJ1-6, with no clear D. The length of the CDR3 is 15 residues. V lost 5 bases and J lost 7, with 15 bases in between. Germline lookup yields CDR1 MDHEN and CDR2 SYDVKM. The DNA of the CDR3 is TGTGCCAGCAGTCATGGGCCACCCAACAATTCACCCCTCCACTTT. Translating gives CASSHGPPNNSPLHF.

The chain couples TRBV2 to TRBJ2-2; 7 nucleotides align to TRBD1. From germline, CDR1 is SNHLY and CDR2 FYNNEI. The CDR3 contains 14 residues. The V segment lost 6 bases and the J segment 0 bases; nucleotides outside the gene matches: 1. The CDR3 protein is CASRGQANTGELFF. In nucleotides, the CDR3 is TGTGCCAGCAGAGGACAGGCGAACACCGGGGAGCTGTTTTTT.